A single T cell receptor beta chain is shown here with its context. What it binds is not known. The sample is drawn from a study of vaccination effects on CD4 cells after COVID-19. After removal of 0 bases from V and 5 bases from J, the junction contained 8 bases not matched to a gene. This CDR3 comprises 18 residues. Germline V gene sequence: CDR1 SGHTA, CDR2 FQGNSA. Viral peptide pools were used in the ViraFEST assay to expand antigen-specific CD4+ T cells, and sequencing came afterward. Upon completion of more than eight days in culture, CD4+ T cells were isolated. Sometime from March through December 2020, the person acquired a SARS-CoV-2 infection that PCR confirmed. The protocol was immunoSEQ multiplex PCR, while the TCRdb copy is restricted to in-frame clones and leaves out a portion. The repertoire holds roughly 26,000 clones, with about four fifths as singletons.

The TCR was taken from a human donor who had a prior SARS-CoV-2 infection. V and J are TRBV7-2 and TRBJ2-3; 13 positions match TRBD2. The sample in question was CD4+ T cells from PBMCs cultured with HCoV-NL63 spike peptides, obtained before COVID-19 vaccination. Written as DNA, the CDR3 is TGTGCCAGCAGCTTAGCGGGACTAGCGGGGAGACTGAAAGATACGCAGTATTTT. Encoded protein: CASSLAGLAGRLKDTQYF.